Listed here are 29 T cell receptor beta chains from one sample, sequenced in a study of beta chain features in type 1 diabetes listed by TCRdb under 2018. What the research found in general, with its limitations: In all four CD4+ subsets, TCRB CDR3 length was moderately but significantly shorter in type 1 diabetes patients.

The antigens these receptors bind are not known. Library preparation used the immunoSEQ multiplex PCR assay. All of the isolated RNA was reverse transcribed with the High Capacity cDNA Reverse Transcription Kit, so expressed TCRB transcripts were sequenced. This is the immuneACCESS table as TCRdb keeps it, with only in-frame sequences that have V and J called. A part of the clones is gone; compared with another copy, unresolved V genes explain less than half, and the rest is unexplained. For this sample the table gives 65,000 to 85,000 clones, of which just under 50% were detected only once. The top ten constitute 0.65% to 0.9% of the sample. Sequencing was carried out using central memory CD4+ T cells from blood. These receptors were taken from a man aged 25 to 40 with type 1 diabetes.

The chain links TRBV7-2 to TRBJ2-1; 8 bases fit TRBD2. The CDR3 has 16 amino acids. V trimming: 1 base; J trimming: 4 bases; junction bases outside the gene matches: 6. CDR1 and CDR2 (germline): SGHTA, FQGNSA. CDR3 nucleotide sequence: TGTGCCAGCAGCTTAGGTGGCGGGGGGCCTTACAATGAGCAGTTCTTC. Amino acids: CASSLGGGGPYNEQFF.

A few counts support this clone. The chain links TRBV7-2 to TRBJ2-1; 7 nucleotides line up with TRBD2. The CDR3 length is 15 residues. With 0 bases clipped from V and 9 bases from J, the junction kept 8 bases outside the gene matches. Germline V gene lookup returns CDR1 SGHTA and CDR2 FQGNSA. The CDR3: CASSLAGTNVGEQFF. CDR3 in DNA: TGTGCCAGCAGCTTAGCCGGGACTAACGTAGGTGAGCAGTTCTTC.

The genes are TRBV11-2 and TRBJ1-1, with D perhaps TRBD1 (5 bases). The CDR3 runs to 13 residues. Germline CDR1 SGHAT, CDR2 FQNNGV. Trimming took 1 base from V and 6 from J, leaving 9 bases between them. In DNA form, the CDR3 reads TGTGCCAGCAGCTTAGGCAGGGAGGCTGAAGCTTTCTTT. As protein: CASSLGREAEAFF.

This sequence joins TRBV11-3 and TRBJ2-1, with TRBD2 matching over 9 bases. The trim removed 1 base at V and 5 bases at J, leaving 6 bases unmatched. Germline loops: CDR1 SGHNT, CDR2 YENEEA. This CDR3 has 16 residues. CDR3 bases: TGTGCCAGCAGCTTAGGAGGCGGGAGGGCCAACAATGAGCAGTTCTTC. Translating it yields CASSLGGGRANNEQFF.

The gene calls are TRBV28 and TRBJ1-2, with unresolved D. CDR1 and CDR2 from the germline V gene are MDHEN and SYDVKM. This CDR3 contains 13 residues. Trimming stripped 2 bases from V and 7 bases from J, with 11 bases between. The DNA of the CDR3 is TGTGCCAGCAGTTTAATTCACACGCTTGGCTACACCTTC. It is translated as CASSLIHTLGYTF.

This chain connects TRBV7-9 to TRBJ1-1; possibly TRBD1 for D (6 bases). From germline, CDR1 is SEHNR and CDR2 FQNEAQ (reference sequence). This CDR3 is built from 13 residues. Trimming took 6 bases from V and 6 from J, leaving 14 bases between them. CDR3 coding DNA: TGTGCCAGCAGTTCAGGGGAATGGGCTGAAGCTTTCTTT. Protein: CASSSGEWAEAFF.

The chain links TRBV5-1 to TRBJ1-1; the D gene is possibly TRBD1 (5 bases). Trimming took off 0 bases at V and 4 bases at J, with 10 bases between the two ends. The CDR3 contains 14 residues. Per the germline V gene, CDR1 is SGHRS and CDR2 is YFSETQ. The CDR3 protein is CASSLDSGGTEAFF. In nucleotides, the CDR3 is TGCGCCAGCAGCTTGGATTCCGGGGGCACTGAAGCTTTCTTT.

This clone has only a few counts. The CDR3 sequence: CASSLVLAGVDDEQFF. The CDR3 nucleotides read TGTGCCAGCAGCTTAGTCCTAGCGGGAGTCGACGATGAGCAGTTCTTC. The chain uses TRBV7-9 and TRBJ2-1; 10 nucleotides agree with TRBD2. This CDR3 has 16 residues. J was trimmed by 8 bases and V by 1 base; bases with no gene match: 8. Germline CDR1 SEHNR, CDR2 FQNEAQ (reference sequence).

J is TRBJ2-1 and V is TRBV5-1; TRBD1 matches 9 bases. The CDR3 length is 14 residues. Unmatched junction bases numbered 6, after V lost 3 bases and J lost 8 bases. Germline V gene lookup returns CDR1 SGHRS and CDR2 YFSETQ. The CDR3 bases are TGCGCCAGCAGCTCCCGGGACAGGGTGGATGAGCAGTTCTTC. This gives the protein CASSSRDRVDEQFF. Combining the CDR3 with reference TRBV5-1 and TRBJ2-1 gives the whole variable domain KAGVTQTPRYLIKTRGQQVTLSCSPISGHRSVSWYQQTPGQGLQFLFEYFSETQRNKGNFPGRFSGRQFSNSRSEMNVSTLELGDSALYLCASSSRDRVDEQFFGPGTRLTVL.

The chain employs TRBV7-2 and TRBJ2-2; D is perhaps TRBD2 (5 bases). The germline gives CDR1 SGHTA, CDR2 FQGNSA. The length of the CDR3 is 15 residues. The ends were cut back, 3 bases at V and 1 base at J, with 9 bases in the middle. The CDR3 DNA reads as TGTGCCAGCAGCTTGGCGGGCGTGAACACCGGGGAGCTGTTTTTT. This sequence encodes CASSLAGVNTGELFF.

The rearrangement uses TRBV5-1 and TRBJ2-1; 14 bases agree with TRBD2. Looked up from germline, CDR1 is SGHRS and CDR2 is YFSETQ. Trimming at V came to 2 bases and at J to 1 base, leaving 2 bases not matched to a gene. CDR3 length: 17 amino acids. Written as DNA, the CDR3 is TGCGCCAGCAGCTTCAGGACTAGCGGGGGGTCCTACAATGAGCAGTTCTTC. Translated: CASSFRTSGGSYNEQFF.

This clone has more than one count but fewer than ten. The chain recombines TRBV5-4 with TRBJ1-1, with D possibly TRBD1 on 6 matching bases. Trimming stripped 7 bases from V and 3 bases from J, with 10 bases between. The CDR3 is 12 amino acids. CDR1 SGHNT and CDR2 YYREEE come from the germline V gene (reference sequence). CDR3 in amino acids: CASGRGYTEAFF. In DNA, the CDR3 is TGTGCCAGCGGAAGGGGGTACACTGAAGCTTTCTTT.

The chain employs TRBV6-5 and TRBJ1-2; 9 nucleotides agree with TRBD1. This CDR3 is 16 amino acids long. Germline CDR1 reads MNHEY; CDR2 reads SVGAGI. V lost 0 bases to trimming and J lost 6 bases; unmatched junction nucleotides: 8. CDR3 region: CASSYSWDRVKDGYTF. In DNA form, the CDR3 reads TGTGCCAGCAGTTACTCGTGGGACAGGGTTAAGGATGGCTACACCTTC.

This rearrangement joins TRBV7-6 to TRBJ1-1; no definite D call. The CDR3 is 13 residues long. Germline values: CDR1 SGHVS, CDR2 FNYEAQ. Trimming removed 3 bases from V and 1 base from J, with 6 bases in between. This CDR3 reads CASSLAENTEAFF. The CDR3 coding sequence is TGTGCCAGCAGCTTGGCGGAGAACACTGAAGCTTTCTTT.

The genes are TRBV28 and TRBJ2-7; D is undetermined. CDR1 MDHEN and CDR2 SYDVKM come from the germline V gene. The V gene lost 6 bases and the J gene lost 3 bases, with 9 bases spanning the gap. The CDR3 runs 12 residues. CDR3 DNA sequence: TGTGCCAGCAGGTCCAACAGCTACGAGCAGTACTTC. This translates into CASRSNSYEQYF.

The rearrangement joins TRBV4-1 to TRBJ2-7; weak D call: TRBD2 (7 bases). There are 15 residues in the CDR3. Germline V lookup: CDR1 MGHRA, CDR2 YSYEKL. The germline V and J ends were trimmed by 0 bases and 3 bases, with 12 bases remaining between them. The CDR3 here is CASSQDLADSYEQYF. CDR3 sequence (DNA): TGCGCCAGCAGCCAAGATCTAGCGGACAGCTACGAGCAGTACTTC.

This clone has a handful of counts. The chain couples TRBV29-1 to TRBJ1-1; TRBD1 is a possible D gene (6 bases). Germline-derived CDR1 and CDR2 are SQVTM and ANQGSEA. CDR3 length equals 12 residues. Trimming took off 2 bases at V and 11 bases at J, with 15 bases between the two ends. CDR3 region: CSVELGAGWAFF. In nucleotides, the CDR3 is TGCAGCGTTGAATTGGGGGCCGGCTGGGCTTTCTTT.

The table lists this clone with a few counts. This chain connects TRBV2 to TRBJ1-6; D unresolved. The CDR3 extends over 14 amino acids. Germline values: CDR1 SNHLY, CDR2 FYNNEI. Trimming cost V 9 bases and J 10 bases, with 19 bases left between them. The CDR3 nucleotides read TGTGCCAGTCTAGTGCGGGAGCTTGGGTCACCCCTCCACTTT. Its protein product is CASLVRELGSPLHF.

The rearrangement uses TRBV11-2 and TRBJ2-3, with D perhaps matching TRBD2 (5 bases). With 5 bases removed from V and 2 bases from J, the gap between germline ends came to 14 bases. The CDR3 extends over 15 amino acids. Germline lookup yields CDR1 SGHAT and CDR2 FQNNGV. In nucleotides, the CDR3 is TGTGCCAGCAGCGTTAAGGGAGCCTTCACAGATACGCAGTATTTT. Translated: CASSVKGAFTDTQYF. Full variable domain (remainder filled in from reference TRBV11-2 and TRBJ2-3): EAGVAQSPRYKIIEKRQSVAFWCNPISGHATLYWYQQILGQGPKLLIQFQNNGVVDDSQLPKDRFSAERLKGVDSTLKIQPAKLEDSAVYLCASSVKGAFTDTQYFGPGTRLTVL.

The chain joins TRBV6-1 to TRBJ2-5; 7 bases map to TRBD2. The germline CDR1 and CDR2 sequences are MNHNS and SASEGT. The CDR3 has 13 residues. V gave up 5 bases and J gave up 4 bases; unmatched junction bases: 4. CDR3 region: CASSPGGVETQYF. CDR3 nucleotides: TGTGCCAGCAGTCCTGGGGGGGTAGAGACCCAGTACTTC.

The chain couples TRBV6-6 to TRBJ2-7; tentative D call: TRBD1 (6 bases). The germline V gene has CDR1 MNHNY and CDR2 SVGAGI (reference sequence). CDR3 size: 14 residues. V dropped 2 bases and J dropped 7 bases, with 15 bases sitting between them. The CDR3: CASSYGGRGREQYF. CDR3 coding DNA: TGTGCCAGCAGTTACGGGGGCAGGGGCAGGGAGCAGTACTTC.

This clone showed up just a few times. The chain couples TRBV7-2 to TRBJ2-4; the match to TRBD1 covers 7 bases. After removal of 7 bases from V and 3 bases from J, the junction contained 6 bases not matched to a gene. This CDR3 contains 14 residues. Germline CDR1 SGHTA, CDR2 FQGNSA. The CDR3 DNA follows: TGTGCCAGCACTCTCCCAGGGGGCAAAAACATTCAGTACTTC. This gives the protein CASTLPGGKNIQYF.

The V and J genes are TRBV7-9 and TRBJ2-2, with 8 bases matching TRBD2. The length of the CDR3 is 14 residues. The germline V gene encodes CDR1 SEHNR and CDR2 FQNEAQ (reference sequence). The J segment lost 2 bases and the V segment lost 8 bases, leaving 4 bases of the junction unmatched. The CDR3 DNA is TGTGCCAGCCAGCGGGGGTTAAACACCGGGGAGCTGTTTTTT. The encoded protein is CASQRGLNTGELFF.

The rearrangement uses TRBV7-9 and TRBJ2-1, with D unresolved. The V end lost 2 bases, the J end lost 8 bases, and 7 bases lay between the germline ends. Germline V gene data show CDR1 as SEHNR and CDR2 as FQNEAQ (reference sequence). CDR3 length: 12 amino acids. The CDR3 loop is CASSLTSDEQFF. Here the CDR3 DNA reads TGTGCCAGCAGCTTAACTTCCGATGAGCAGTTCTTC.

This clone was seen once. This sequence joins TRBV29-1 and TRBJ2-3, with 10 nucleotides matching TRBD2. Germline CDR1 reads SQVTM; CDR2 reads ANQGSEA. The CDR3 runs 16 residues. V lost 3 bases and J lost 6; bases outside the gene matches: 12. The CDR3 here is CSVDDVLAGVSDTQYF. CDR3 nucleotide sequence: TGCAGCGTTGACGACGTGCTAGCGGGAGTCAGCGATACGCAGTATTTT.

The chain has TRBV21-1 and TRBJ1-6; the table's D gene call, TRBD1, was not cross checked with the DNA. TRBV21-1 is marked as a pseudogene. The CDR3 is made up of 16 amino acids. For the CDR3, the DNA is TGTGCCAGCAGCAAACCTCTTACAGATGATAATTCACCCCTCCACTTT. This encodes CASSKPLTDDNSPLHF.

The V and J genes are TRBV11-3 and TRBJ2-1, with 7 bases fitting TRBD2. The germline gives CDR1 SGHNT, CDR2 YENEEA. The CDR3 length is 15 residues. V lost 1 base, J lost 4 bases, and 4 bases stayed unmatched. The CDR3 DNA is TGTGCCAGCAGCTTAGGTAGCGGGCCTTACAATGAGCAGTTCTTC. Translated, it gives CASSLGSGPYNEQFF.

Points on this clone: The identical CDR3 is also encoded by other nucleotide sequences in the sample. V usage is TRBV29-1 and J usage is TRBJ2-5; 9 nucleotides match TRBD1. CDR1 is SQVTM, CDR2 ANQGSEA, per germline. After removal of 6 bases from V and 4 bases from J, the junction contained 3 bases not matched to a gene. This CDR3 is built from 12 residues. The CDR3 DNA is TGCAGCGTCGACAGGGGGAGAGAGACCCAGTACTTC. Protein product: CSVDRGRETQYF.

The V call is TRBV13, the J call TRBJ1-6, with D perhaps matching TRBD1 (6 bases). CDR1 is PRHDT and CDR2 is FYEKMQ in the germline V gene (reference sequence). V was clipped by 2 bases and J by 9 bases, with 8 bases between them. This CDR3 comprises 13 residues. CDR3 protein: CASSLQGTSPLHF. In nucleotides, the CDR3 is TGTGCCAGCAGCTTACAGGGGACTTCACCCCTCCACTTT.